Listed below are T cell receptor beta chains from one sample, sequenced in a study of beta chain features in type 1 diabetes. Sequenced by immunoSEQ multiplex PCR; TCRdb stores in-frame clones only, minus some. The table lists 300,000 to 350,000 clones, 12% to 15% of them singletons, with approximately 6.7% in the top ten. The sequencing sample was made of central memory CD4+ T cells from blood. The receptors were gathered from a man aged 30 to 45 in good health. Both conserved end residues are part of each CDR3. The D gene is left open where the match is weak. Size is omitted from some rows. Given values are once, few, many or a class for expanded clones.

cdr3_aa cdr3_nt j_call cdr3_length v_call d_call clone_size
CASSQGGGGQPQHF TGTGCCAGCAGCCAAGGAGGGGGGGGTCAGCCCCAGCATTTT TRBJ1-5 14 TRBV14 NA few
CASSQGGENTIYF TGCGCCAGCAGCCAAGGAGGGGAAAACACCATATATTTT TRBJ1-3 13 TRBV4-3 NA large
CASSYDRAGANVLTF TGTGCCAGCAGTTACGACAGGGCTGGGGCCAACGTCCTGACTTTC TRBJ2-6 15 TRBV6-5 TRBD1 few
CASSQQGGTDTQYF TGCGCCAGCAGCCAGCAGGGCGGCACAGATACGCAGTATTTT TRBJ2-3 14 TRBV5-1 NA many
CASRGSTSSYNEQFF TGCGCCAGCAGAGGATCAACTAGCTCCTACAATGAGCAGTTCTTC TRBJ2-1 15 TRBV4-3 NA NA
CASSLGGARETQYF TGTGCCAGCAGCTTAGGAGGGGCGCGAGAGACCCAGTACTTC TRBJ2-5 14 TRBV7-6 NA few
CAWRSAGGTGANVLTF TGTGCCTGGAGGTCAGCGGGAGGGACTGGGGCCAACGTCCTGACTTTC TRBJ2-6 16 TRBV30 TRBD2 NA
CSVGLLAGVVGEQFF TGCAGCGTCGGCCTACTAGCGGGAGTTGTGGGTGAGCAGTTCTTC TRBJ2-1 15 TRBV29-1 TRBD2 many
CASTRLGGNYNEQFF TGTGCCAGCACGAGGCTGGGGGGTAACTACAATGAGCAGTTCTTC TRBJ2-1 15 TRBV7-2 NA NA
CASSLGWLGETQYF TGTGCCAGCAGCTTAGGCTGGCTGGGGGAGACCCAGTACTTC TRBJ2-5 14 TRBV7-8 NA few
CASSSFSGSKSGELFF TGTGCCAGCAGCTCCTTTAGCGGGAGTAAAAGCGGGGAGCTGTTTTTT TRBJ2-2 16 TRBV5-6 TRBD2 NA